The TCR delta chain under discussion was sequenced for a study of gamma-delta chains in newborns, infants, children. Study-wide context: Innate gammadelta T cells reportedly expand polyclonally right after birth, driven by microbial exposure, per the title.

The CDR3 length is 20 residues. V lost 3 bases to trimming and J lost 0 bases; unmatched junction nucleotides: 7. Germline loops: CDR1 GEAIGNYY, CDR2 EKD. By proportion, this clone is medium-sized. TCRdb ran CATT on the reads. The sample contains more than 14,000 delta-chain clones, roughly 7% of which appear only once. The chain recombines TRDV2 with TRDJ3; 13 bases line up with TRDD3. The clonotype was recovered from a child who was a newborn, infant or young child, either healthy, febrile or measles-vaccinated (not recorded which). The sequenced sample consisted of blood. CDR3 region: CACDVLGDTLSSWDTRQMFF. CDR3 sequence (DNA): TGTGCCTGTGACGTACTGGGGGATACGCTTAGCTCCTGGGACACCCGACAGATGTTTTTC.